The present TCR beta chain was sequenced within a study of blood T cell repertoires in COVID-19. Turning to the study itself: The samples span acute and convalescent COVID-19 from the United States, Italy and Spain.

Original handling: Counts of nucleated cells, estimated from reference gene primer amplification, were obtained. Sequencing was performed with immunoSEQ multiplex PCR; in TCRdb, only in-frame clones are kept and a portion is missing. V and J calls plus clone size are reproduced from that table; the DNA served to infer D and trimming. The data contain some 50,000 clones, over 75% of them singletons. Germline CDR1 and CDR2: SGHRS and YFSETQ. Trimming took off 0 bases at V and 7 bases at J, with 10 bases between the two ends. CDR3 length: 13 amino acids. This TCR was recovered from a human donor in a cohort sampled during active COVID-19. Sequences were obtained from peripheral blood. The chain links TRBV5-1 to TRBJ1-2; D possibly corresponds to TRBD1 (5 bases). DNA for the CDR3: TGCGCCAGCAGCTTGGTGGGGGGAGGTGGCTACACCTTC. Its translation is CASSLVGGGGYTF. The full variable domain, with the rest looked up from reference TRBV5-1 and TRBJ1-2, is KAGVTQTPRYLIKTRGQQVTLSCSPISGHRSVSWYQQTPGQGLQFLFEYFSETQRNKGNFPGRFSGRQFSNSRSEMNVSTLELGDSALYLCASSLVGGGGYTFGSGTRLTVV.